This is a list of T cell receptor beta chains from one sample in a study of graft-versus-host responses after intestinal transplantation. Data came from immunoSEQ multiplex PCR; TCRdb stores just in-frame clones and leaves some out. The sample contains about 54,000 clones, less than 95% of which appear only once. Sequencing was performed on PBMCs, taken 650 to 670 days after intestinal transplant. All receptors come from a human patient who received an intestinal transplant, so some T cells may come from the graft donor. Both conserved end residues are part of each CDR3. D genes are given only for firm matches. For some rows the clone size is stated as once, few or many, or as a class when expanded; others skip it.

TRBJ2-7	.	TRBV13	.	14	TGTGCCAGCAGCCTCGGGAGACGAACCTACGAGCAGTACTTC	CASSLGRRTYEQYF
TRBJ2-7	.	TRBV5-1	.	16	TGCGCCAGCAGCTCCGCTGAACTCGGAGCCGGCCACGAGCAGTACTTC	CASSSAELGAGHEQYF
TRBJ1-3	once	TRBV5-1	.	16	TGCGCCAGCAGCTTGGGCCGGGACATTCCTGGAAACACCATATATTTT	CASSLGRDIPGNTIYF
TRBJ1-5	.	TRBV19	.	14	TGTGCCAGTAGCCGGCACAGGGAAGGGCAGCCCCAGCATTTT	CASSRHREGQPQHF
TRBJ1-3	.	TRBV18	TRBD1	15	TGTGCCAGCTCGCAAGGGACAGGCGGTGGAAACACCATATATTTT	CASSQGTGGGNTIYF
TRBJ2-1	few	TRBV29-1	.	11	TGCAGCGTTGAGGTGGGAAATGAGCAGTTCTTC	CSVEVGNEQFF
TRBJ1-1	.	TRBV15	.	13	TGTGCCACCAGCGGAGGCATTCATCCTGAAGCTTTCTTT	CATSGGIHPEAFF
TRBJ2-7	.	TRBV10-2	.	13	TGCGCCAGCAATGAAGACAGGACTTACGAGCAGTACTTC	CASNEDRTYEQYF
TRBJ2-3	.	TRBV7-8	.	13	TGTGCCAGCAGCTACGACACCACAGATACGCAGTATTTT	CASSYDTTDTQYF
TRBJ1-1	.	TRBV19	TRBD1	13	TGTGCCAGTAGGGGGACAGGGGGCACTGAAGCTTTCTTT	CASRGTGGTEAFF
TRBJ2-1	.	TRBV27	.	14	TGTGCCAGCAGTTTGAGGTCCCCCTACAATGAGCAGTTCTTC	CASSLRSPYNEQFF
TRBJ2-1	.	TRBV4-1	TRBD1	13	TGCGCCAGCAGCCCGGGACAGGGCAATGAGCAGTTCTTC	CASSPGQGNEQFF
TRBJ2-6	.	TRBV18	.	16	TGTGCCAGCTCACCACTACGGGGCTCTGGGGCCAACGTCCTGACTTTC	CASSPLRGSGANVLTF
TRBJ1-5	once	TRBV7-9	.	13	TGTGCCAGCACCCTGGACGGAAATCAGCCCCAGCATTTT	CASTLDGNQPQHF
TRBJ1-1	.	TRBV19	.	13	TGTGCCAGTAGTCTTTGGGGGAACACTGAAGCTTTCTTT	CASSLWGNTEAFF
TRBJ1-2	.	TRBV19	TRBD1	15	TGTGCCAGTAGTAATGAGGACAGGCCCCTCTATGGCTACACCTTC	CASSNEDRPLYGYTF
TRBJ1-1	.	TRBV4-1	.	15	TGCGCCAGCAGCCAAGGAGGGGCGATGAACACTGAAGCTTTCTTT	CASSQGGAMNTEAFF
TRBJ2-5	.	TRBV6-5	.	13	TGTGCCAGCAGTCCCTGGAGGCTAGAGACCCAGTACTTC	CASSPWRLETQYF
TRBJ2-7	.	TRBV4-1	.	14	TGCGCCAGCAGCCCGCTGGACAGAGAGTACGAGCAGTACTTC	CASSPLDREYEQYF
TRBJ1-5	.	TRBV11-3	.	12	TGTGCCAGCAGGCGGAGCAATCAGCCCCAGCATTTT	CASRRSNQPQHF
TRBJ1-4	.	TRBV11-2	.	14	TGTGCCAGCAGCAATAAAATGGGTAATGAAAAACTGTTTTTT	CASSNKMGNEKLFF
TRBJ2-3	.	TRBV4-1	TRBD2	17	TGCGCCAGCAGCCAGGCAGCGGGGGGGCCTAGAACAGATACGCAGTATTTT	CASSQAAGGPRTDTQYF
TRBJ2-7	.	TRBV15	.	13	TGTGCCACCAGCAGAGAGCAGAACTACGAGCAGTACTTC	CATSREQNYEQYF
TRBJ2-7	.	TRBV10-2	.	16	TGCGCCAGCAGTGAGTCGAAGTTTCAAGGATTTTACGAGCAGTACTTC	CASSESKFQGFYEQYF
TRBJ2-5	.	TRBV7-2	.	14	TGTGCCAGCAGCCAAGTTGTCCTCCAAGAGACCCAGTACTTC	CASSQVVLQETQYF
TRBJ2-7	.	TRBV5-4	TRBD1	14	TGTGCCAGCGAGAGGACAGGGACCTCCTACGAGCAGTACTTC	CASERTGTSYEQYF
TRBJ1-5	.	TRBV4-1	.	14	TGCGCCAGCAGCCAAAGGTGGGAGGGTCAGCCCCAGCATTTT	CASSQRWEGQPQHF
TRBJ1-2	.	TRBV15	TRBD1	17	TGTGCCACCAGCAGAGCGAGTTTGGGACAGGGGGCAGGTGGCTACACCTTC	CATSRASLGQGAGGYTF
TRBJ1-2	few	TRBV5-4	TRBD1	14	TGTGCCAGCAGTATGACAGGGCTAGAGGATGGCTACACCTTC	CASSMTGLEDGYTF
TRBJ2-3	.	TRBV15	TRBD1	15	TGTGCCACCAGCGGAGGGGACAGGGTAACAGATACGCAGTATTTT	CATSGGDRVTDTQYF